These 18 T cell receptor beta chains were sequenced from one sample in a study of ipilimumab plus nivolumab after autologous stem cell transplantation. TCRdb keeps only in-frame clones here, not all; method: immunoSEQ multiplex PCR. In the table there are about 19,000 clones, 81% of which are singletons. Sample: PBMCs, taken in a trial of ipilimumab plus nivolumab as post-transplant consolidation. These receptors all stem from a male donor with diffuse large B-cell lymphoma.

This clone was observed a single time. This chain uses TRBV6-1 with TRBJ1-4; D unclear. The V and J ends lost 5 bases and 8 bases respectively, with 18 bases between them. The CDR3 length is 15 residues. Germline V gene sequence: CDR1 MNHNS, CDR2 SASEGT. The CDR3 loop reads CASSTIGEWEEKLFF. Written as DNA, the CDR3 is TGTGCCAGCAGTACCATCGGGGAGTGGGAGGAAAAACTGTTTTTT.

The chain uses TRBV6-1 and TRBJ2-2; D ambiguous. The germline V and J ends were trimmed by 2 bases and 6 bases, with 16 bases remaining between them. The germline V gene encodes CDR1 MNHNS and CDR2 SASEGT. The CDR3 consists of 16 residues. CDR3 in DNA: TGTGCCAGCAGTGAAAATAGTTTTCGCGTCCCCGGGGAGCTGTTTTTT. It is translated as CASSENSFRVPGELFF.

In its sample, this clone was seen a few times. This chain links TRBV4-3 with TRBJ2-5, with D possibly matching TRBD2 (6 bases). Germline values: CDR1 LGHNA, CDR2 YSLEER. The CDR3 is 14 amino acids. Trimming cost V 4 bases and J 4 bases, with 13 bases left between them. The CDR3 is CASSPGGGGETQYF. CDR3 coding DNA: TGCGCCAGCAGCCCCGGGGGAGGAGGAGAGACCCAGTACTTC.

V usage is TRBV6-5 and J usage is TRBJ2-3; D not certain. Trimming left V 5 bases short and J 3 bases short, with 3 bases between. The CDR3 consists of 11 residues. Germline CDR1 is MNHEY and CDR2 is SVGAGI. The DNA of the CDR3 is TGTGCCAGCAGTAGAACAGATACGCAGTATTTT. Protein: CASSRTDTQYF.

The V call is TRBV11-3, the J call TRBJ2-1; 9 positions match TRBD1. Germline CDR1 is SGHNT and CDR2 is YENEEA. The J segment lost 6 bases and the V segment lost 1 base, leaving 7 bases of the junction unmatched. The CDR3 totals 16 residues. The CDR3 DNA is TGTGCCAGCAGCTTAGGGACAGGGGTCGACGGCAATGAGCAGTTCTTC. Protein sequence: CASSLGTGVDGNEQFF.

This chain links TRBV4-3 with TRBJ1-2; D is unclear. CDR1 is LGHNA and CDR2 is YSLEER in the germline V gene. V was cut by 1 base and J by 0 bases, with 12 bases left in between. The CDR3 is made up of 16 amino acids. The CDR3 coding sequence is TGCGCCAGCAGCCAAGGAAGGGCAGCTACTAACTATGGCTACACCTTC. Translating gives CASSQGRAATNYGYTF.

The chain recombines TRBV4-1 with TRBJ1-2; D perhaps matches TRBD1 (5 bases). The V gene's germline CDR1 is MGHRA and CDR2 YSYEKL. V lost 4 bases, J lost 1 base, and 16 bases lay in between. The CDR3 loop spans 16 amino acids. The CDR3 reads CASSPALSGHNYGYTF. The CDR3 region has the DNA TGCGCCAGCAGCCCCGCCCTAAGTGGACATAACTATGGCTACACCTTC.

The V gene is TRBV6-1, the J gene TRBJ2-5, with TRBD1 as a possible D gene (5 bases). This CDR3 has 18 residues. Germline V gene sequence: CDR1 MNHNS, CDR2 SASEGT. The V gene lost 2 bases and the J gene lost 4 bases, with 23 bases spanning the gap. This CDR3 is CASSERRGRDLNIETQYF. The CDR3 nucleotides are TGTGCCAGCAGTGAAAGGAGAGGCAGGGATTTGAATATAGAGACCCAGTACTTC.

This rearrangement joins TRBV7-2 to TRBJ1-6, with D possibly matching TRBD1 (6 bases). CDR3 length equals 14 residues. V dropped 6 bases and J dropped 9 bases, with 15 bases sitting between them. The germline V gene has CDR1 SGHTA and CDR2 FQGNSA. CDR3 nucleotide sequence: TGTGCCAGCAGTCAAGCCAGGGGCAGTTCACCCCTCCACTTT. Translating gives CASSQARGSSPLHF.

The genes are TRBV25-1 and TRBJ1-2; a possible D gene is TRBD1 (6 bases). Looked up from germline, CDR1 is MGHDK and CDR2 is SYGVNS. V dropped 9 bases and J dropped 7 bases, with 15 bases sitting between them. This CDR3 region has 12 residues. Written as DNA, the CDR3 is TGTGCCAGTAGCGTCGGGGGGGCTGGCTACACCTTC. Its protein product is CASSVGGAGYTF.

The V and J genes are TRBV12-5 and TRBJ1-1, with D maybe TRBD1 (5 bases). V lost 7 bases and J 0 bases, leaving 15 bases between the germline ends. The germline gives CDR1 LGHNT, CDR2 FRNRAP. This CDR3 has 15 residues. The CDR3 DNA reads as TGTGCTAGTGCAATAGACGGACACATGAACACTGAAGCTTTCTTT. It yields the protein CASAIDGHMNTEAFF.

J is TRBJ1-2 and V is TRBV19, with a weak D call TRBD1 (6 bases). This CDR3 has 13 amino acids. Germline CDR1 and CDR2: LNHDA and SQIVND (reference sequence). Trimming removed 3 bases at V and 2 bases at J, with 7 bases between. This chain's CDR3 is CASSIGGNYGYTF. In DNA form, the CDR3 reads TGTGCCAGTAGTATTGGGGGCAACTATGGCTACACCTTC. Using reference TRBV19 and TRBJ1-2 for the parts outside the CDR3, the full variable domain is DGGITQSPKYLFRKEGQNVTLSCEQNLNHDAMYWYRQDPGQGLRLIYYSQIVNDFQKGDIAEGYSVSREKKESFPLTVTSAQKNPTAFYLCASSIGGNYGYTFGSGTRLTVV.

The chain uses TRBV5-4 and TRBJ1-1; a weak D match, TRBD1 (5 bases). CDR3 length: 10 amino acids. Germline values: CDR1 SGHNT, CDR2 YYREEE (reference sequence). The chain's CDR3 is CALGDTEAFF. The CDR3 DNA reads as TGTGCTTTAGGGGACACTGAAGCTTTCTTT. The complete variable domain, with remaining parts taken from reference TRBV5-4 and TRBJ1-1, reads ETGVTQSPTHLIKTRGQQVTLRCSSQSGHNTVSWYQQALGQGPQFIFQYYREEENGRGNFPPRFSGLQFPNYSSELNVNALELDDSALYLCALGDTEAFFGQGTRLTVV.

The J gene is TRBJ1-6, the V gene TRBV6-6; a possible D gene is TRBD1 (6 bases). The V and J ends lost 5 bases and 7 bases respectively, with 9 bases between them. The CDR3 contains 13 residues. Germline CDR1 reads MNHNY; CDR2 reads SVGAGI (reference sequence). The CDR3 reads CASSVQGNSPLHF. The CDR3 DNA follows: TGTGCCAGCAGTGTACAGGGAAATTCACCCCTCCACTTT.

CDR3 bases: TGTGCCATCAGCGACATCACAGGGAACCACGAGCAGTACTTC. Translated: CAISDITGNHEQYF. The rearrangement uses TRBV10-3 and TRBJ2-5, with D possibly TRBD1 on 6 matching bases. The J call may be mistaken, given a closer DNA end match to TRBJ2-7. The CDR3 contains 14 residues. Germline loops: CDR1 ENHRY, CDR2 SYGVKD.

By sample share, this clone is medium-sized. The chain recombines TRBV5-1 with TRBJ2-7; D uncertain. V was clipped by 2 bases and J by 7 bases, with 13 bases between them. CDR3 length: 13 residues. Germline V gene data show CDR1 as SGHRS and CDR2 as YFSETQ. The chain's CDR3 is CASSLVDAREQYF. DNA of the CDR3: TGCGCCAGCAGCTTAGTCGATGCGCGGGAGCAGTACTTC.

The genes are TRBV4-2 and TRBJ2-2; no clear D gene. The CDR3 contains 16 residues. V was pared by 0 bases and J by 0 bases, with 8 bases between. Germline V lookup: CDR1 LGHNA, CDR2 YNFKEQ. CDR3 nucleotide sequence: TGTGCCAGCAGCCAAGAAATACTCGCGAACACCGGGGAGCTGTTTTTT. Its protein is CASSQEILANTGELFF.

This clone was recorded only once. DNA of the CDR3: TGTGCCAGCAGCTTGGTGGACCGAGGTCAGCCCCAGCATTTT. Translated, it gives CASSLVDRGQPQHF. J is TRBJ1-5 and V is TRBV5-5; D unresolved. The ends were cut back, 0 bases at V and 6 bases at J, with 10 bases in the middle. From germline, CDR1 is SGHKS and CDR2 YYEKEE (reference sequence). CDR3 length: 14 amino acids.